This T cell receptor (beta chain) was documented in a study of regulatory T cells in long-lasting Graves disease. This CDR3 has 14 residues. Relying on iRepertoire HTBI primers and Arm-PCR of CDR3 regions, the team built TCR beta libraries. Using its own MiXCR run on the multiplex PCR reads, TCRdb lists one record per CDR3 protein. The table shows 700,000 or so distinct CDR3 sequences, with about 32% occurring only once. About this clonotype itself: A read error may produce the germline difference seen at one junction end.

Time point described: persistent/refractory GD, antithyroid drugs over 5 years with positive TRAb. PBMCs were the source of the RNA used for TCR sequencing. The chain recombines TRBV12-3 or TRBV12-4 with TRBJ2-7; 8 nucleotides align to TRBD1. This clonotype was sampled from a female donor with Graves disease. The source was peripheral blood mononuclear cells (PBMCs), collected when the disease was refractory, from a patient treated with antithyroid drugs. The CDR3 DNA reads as TGTGCCAGCGGTTTCCGGGACAGGTGGTACGAGCAGTACTTC. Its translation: CASGFRDRWYEQYF.